The 23 T cell receptor beta chains below come from one sample, sequenced in a study of identical twins. TCRdb recomputed calls from the 5' RACE reads with MiXCR, one row per CDR3 protein. The data show 500,000 to 550,000 distinct CDR3 sequences, 20% to 25% seen once. This sample was also put to use in a study of yellow fever vaccine responses in identical twins.

The sequenced sample consisted of CD4+ T cells sorted from blood. The origin of the receptors is a woman aged 18-29 years in good health.

This sequence joins TRBV12-3 or TRBV12-4 and TRBJ2-5, with D possibly TRBD1 on 6 matching bases. V was cut by 6 bases and J by 1 base, with 9 bases left in between. This CDR3 comprises 13 residues. Here the CDR3 reads CASSNRAQETQYF. The CDR3 coding sequence is TGTGCCAGCAGCAACAGGGCCCAAGAGACCCAGTACTTC.

The chain employs TRBV6-1 and TRBJ2-1; 7 bases agree with TRBD2. V trimming: 7 bases; J trimming: 3 bases; junction bases outside the gene matches: 9. The CDR3 consists of 15 residues. The germline CDR1 and CDR2 sequences are MNHNS and SASEGT. CDR3 nucleotide sequence: TGTGCCAGCACGGGCGGGGGAGCTAACTACAATGAGCAGTTCTTC. This encodes CASTGGGANYNEQFF.

In this sample, this clonotype turned up many times. The genes are TRBV10-3 and TRBJ2-1, with TRBD2 matching over 8 bases. The CDR3 loop spans 15 amino acids. CDR1 ENHRY and CDR2 SYGVKD come from the germline V gene. Germline trimming cut 4 bases from V and 5 bases from J; bases unmatched to any gene: 7. The CDR3 sequence is CAISVHSGVDNEQFF. In DNA, the CDR3 is TGTGCCATCAGTGTACATAGCGGGGTGGACAATGAGCAGTTCTTC.

The V call is TRBV5-6, the J call TRBJ1-2; D ambiguous. This CDR3 region has 15 residues. Trimming cost V 0 bases and J 0 bases, with 9 bases left between them. Germline lookup yields CDR1 SGHDT and CDR2 YYEEEE. The chain's CDR3 is CASSLAQPANYGYTF. The CDR3 coding sequence is TGTGCCAGCAGCTTGGCCCAGCCAGCTAACTATGGCTACACCTTC.

This clonotype was seen more than once but under ten times. V is TRBV28 and J is TRBJ2-7; unclear D gene. The CDR3 has 15 amino acids. The germline CDR1 and CDR2 sequences are MDHEN and SYDVKM. V gave up 6 bases and J gave up 1 base, with 16 bases separating them. CDR3 residues: CASSSSLGFSYEQYF. The DNA for the CDR3 is TGTGCCAGCAGCTCCTCTCTGGGGTTTTCCTACGAGCAGTACTTC.

This clonotype was detected a few times. V and J are TRBV20-1 and TRBJ2-1; 8 nucleotides agree with TRBD2. V shed 4 bases and J 5 bases; nucleotides not matched to a gene: 10. There are 15 residues in the CDR3. The germline V gene encodes CDR1 DFQATT and CDR2 SNEGSKA (reference sequence). CDR3 coding DNA: TGCAGTGCTATCAGACTAAGCGGGGGCAACAATGAGCAGTTCTTC. Protein product: CSAIRLSGGNNEQFF.

V and J are TRBV3-1 and TRBJ2-1, with 9 bases matching TRBD1. This CDR3 is 15 amino acids long. In germline, CDR1 is LGHDT, CDR2 YNNKEL (reference sequence). V lost 4 bases and J lost 5; bases outside the gene matches: 6. DNA for the CDR3: TGTGCCAGCAGCCCATCGGGACAGGGCCACAATGAGCAGTTCTTC. The encoded protein is CASSPSGQGHNEQFF.

This clonotype was picked up a small number of times. This chain connects TRBV20-1 to TRBJ2-3; D not certain. The CDR3 is 12 residues long. CDR1 is DFQATT, CDR2 SNEGSKA, per germline (reference sequence). CDR3 sequence (DNA): TGCAGCGCGTTTAGCAGAACAGATACGCAGTATTTT. Its translation: CSAFSRTDTQYF.

The chain carries TRBV7-3 and TRBJ2-3; a possible D gene is TRBD2 (5 bases). Germline V gene data show CDR1 as SGHTA and CDR2 as FQGTGA. Trimming stripped 5 bases from V and 4 bases from J, with 16 bases between. The CDR3 consists of 15 residues. In nucleotides, the CDR3 is TGTGCCAGCAGCGAACTAGGGTTAGGTCCAGATACGCAGTATTTT. Translation gives CASSELGLGPDTQYF. The whole variable domain, filled in from reference TRBV7-3 and TRBJ2-3, reads GAGVSQTPSNKVTEKGKYVELRCDPISGHTALYWYRQSLGQGPEFLIYFQGTGAADDSGLPNDRFFAVRPEGSVSTLKIQRTERGDSAVYLCASSELGLGPDTQYFGPGTRLTVL.

The chain joins TRBV28 to TRBJ2-5; D might be TRBD2 (6 bases). The length of the CDR3 is 15 residues. Germline V gives CDR1 MDHEN, CDR2 SYDVKM. The germline V and J ends were trimmed by 5 bases and 11 bases, with 24 bases remaining between them. As DNA, the CDR3 is TGTGCCAGCAGTACACCGGACGGCCTCATGGGGAGGCAGTACTTC. Protein product: CASSTPDGLMGRQYF.

V usage is TRBV15 and J usage is TRBJ2-2; TRBD2 aligns across 10 bases. The CDR3 loop spans 15 amino acids. V lost 4 bases, J lost 7 bases, and 6 bases stayed unmatched. Germline-derived CDR1 and CDR2 are LNHNV and YYDKDF (reference sequence). The DNA for the CDR3 is TGTGCCACCAGCAAAGATCTAGCGGGAGTCGGGGAGCTGTTTTTT. Encoded protein: CATSKDLAGVGELFF.

The genes are TRBV10-3 and TRBJ2-3, with TRBD2 as a possible D gene (7 bases). Per germline, CDR1 ENHRY and CDR2 SYGVKD. Trimming took 4 bases from V and 5 from J, leaving 16 bases between them. The CDR3 runs to 15 residues. The CDR3 region is CAISANLGGQDTQYF. The CDR3 nucleotides are TGTGCCATCAGTGCCAATCTGGGGGGGCAAGATACGCAGTATTTT.

This clonotype was counted between two and nine times. J is TRBJ1-2 and V is TRBV7-9; TRBD1 is a possible D gene (5 bases). The CDR3 sequence is 13 residues long. Trimming left V 1 base short and J 7 bases short, with 10 bases between. From germline, CDR1 is SEHNR and CDR2 FQNEAQ (reference sequence). Here the CDR3 reads CASSLVPGSGYTF. Here the CDR3 DNA reads TGTGCCAGCAGCTTAGTGCCAGGGAGTGGCTACACCTTC. Together with reference TRBV7-9 and TRBJ1-2, the CDR3 gives the full variable domain: DTGVSQNPRHKITKRGQNVTFRCDPISEHNRLYWYRQTLGQGPEFLTYFQNEAQLEKSRLLSDRFSAERPKGSFSTLEIQRTEQGDSAMYLCASSLVPGSGYTFGSGTRLTVV.

In this sample, this clonotype turned up a few times. V is TRBV5-6 and J is TRBJ1-1; TRBD1 matches at 11 bases. CDR3 length equals 15 residues. The V gene's germline CDR1 is SGHDT and CDR2 YYEEEE. Trimming cost V 3 bases and J 5 bases; bases outside gene matches: 6. This chain's CDR3 is CASSWGQGGGTEAFF. The CDR3 bases are TGTGCCAGCAGCTGGGGACAGGGGGGCGGGACTGAAGCTTTCTTT.

This clonotype was observed a handful of times. The rearrangement uses TRBV10-3 and TRBJ2-1; 11 bases match TRBD1. Germline V gives CDR1 ENHRY, CDR2 SYGVKD. V was clipped by 2 bases and J by 6 bases; unmatched bases: 3. The CDR3 is 15 residues long. The CDR3 DNA follows: TGTGCCATCAGTGAGATTGGGACAGGGGGCAATGAGCAGTTCTTC. It is translated as CAISEIGTGGNEQFF.

This rearrangement joins TRBV6-5 to TRBJ1-1; weak D call: TRBD1 (5 bases). The CDR3 runs to 14 residues. Trimming pared 2 bases from V and 5 bases from J, leaving 12 bases between. Per the germline V gene, CDR1 is MNHEY and CDR2 is SVGAGI. CDR3 loop: CASSYGRGITEAFF. CDR3 coding DNA: TGTGCCAGCAGTTACGGGAGGGGTATTACTGAAGCTTTCTTT.

This clonotype appeared a few times. This chain joins TRBV5-1 and TRBJ1-2, with D possibly TRBD1 on 5 matching bases. Germline V CDR1 and CDR2: SGHRS, YFSETQ. The V end was cut by 4 bases, the J end by 0 bases, with 13 bases between. The CDR3 is 15 amino acids. CDR3 coding DNA: TGCGCCAGCAGCCTAGAACAGGAATCTAACTATGGCTACACCTTC. This gives the protein CASSLEQESNYGYTF.

The chain couples TRBV9 to TRBJ2-6; D gene ambiguous. CDR1 and CDR2 from the germline V gene are SGDLS and YYNGEE. This CDR3 region has 16 residues. With 4 bases removed from V and 2 bases from J, the gap between germline ends came to 13 bases. The CDR3 DNA reads TGTGCCAGCAGCCCCCATGATGTGGCTGGGGCCAACGTCCTGACTTTC. Translation: CASSPHDVAGANVLTF.

This chain's CDR3 is CASSFPEDRGNTEAFF. CDR3 DNA: TGCGCCAGCAGCTTTCCCGAGGACAGGGGGAACACTGAAGCTTTCTTT. The chain links TRBV5-1 to TRBJ1-1; 9 bases agree with TRBD1. V was clipped by 2 bases and J by 1 base; unmatched bases: 6. Germline V gene sequence: CDR1 SGHRS, CDR2 YFSETQ. CDR3 length: 16 residues.

V and J are TRBV7-9 and TRBJ2-3; D is perhaps TRBD1 or TRBD2 (6 bases each). Trimming removed 5 bases at V and 1 base at J, with 16 bases between. CDR1 and CDR2 from the germline V gene are SEHNR and FQNEAQ (reference sequence). This CDR3 spans 16 amino acids. The CDR3 is CASSAVRGDGTDTQYF. In nucleotides, the CDR3 is TGTGCCAGCAGCGCGGTGAGGGGGGATGGCACAGATACGCAGTATTTT.

The V call is TRBV4-1, the J call TRBJ2-7; 7 nucleotides line up with TRBD2. V shed 5 bases and J 8 bases; nucleotides not matched to a gene: 9. The germline gives CDR1 MGHRA, CDR2 YSYEKL. The CDR3 is 13 residues long. DNA of the CDR3: TGCGCCAGCAGCAAGGGACTATTGGAGCAGCAGTACGTC. Its protein is CASSKGLLEQQYV.

This clonotype was counted between two and nine times. The chain combines TRBV12-3 or TRBV12-4 with TRBJ2-3; D remains ambiguous. The V end lost 1 base, the J end lost 0 bases, and 11 bases lay between the germline ends. The CDR3 extends over 16 amino acids. The CDR3 is CASSLDGRTSTDTQYF. The CDR3 bases are TGTGCCAGCAGTTTAGACGGGCGCACTAGCACAGATACGCAGTATTTT.

This chain connects TRBV28 to TRBJ1-1; no definite D call. The CDR3 spans 13 residues. V was pared by 5 bases and J by 0 bases, with 7 bases between. Per the germline V gene, CDR1 is MDHEN and CDR2 is SYDVKM. The CDR3 is CASSVHMNTEAFF. CDR3 nucleotide sequence: TGTGCCAGCAGTGTCCACATGAACACTGAAGCTTTCTTT.